One sample yielded the 21 T cell receptor beta chains listed below, sequenced in a study of T-cell reconstitution after alpha-beta-depleted transplantation in children. Unique molecular identifiers were used to barcode this TCRbeta library. Each CDR3 protein is one row after TCRdb ran MiXCR on the PCR reads. The data contain approximately 270,000 distinct CDR3 sequences, roughly a quarter of them singletons. The sample here was PBMCs, mostly from graft donor cells, taken 360 days after TCRalphabeta/CD19-depleted stem cell transplant. Receptors originate from a female patient between 2 and 15 years old who had a stem cell transplant for congenital amegakaryocytic thrombocytopenia, so the T cells may come from the graft donor.

This clonotype showed up just a few times. V usage is TRBV7-9 and J usage is TRBJ1-1; 8 bases are shared with TRBD1. The germline V gene has CDR1 SEHNR and CDR2 FQNEAQ (reference sequence). The CDR3 spans 14 residues. The ends lost 5 bases at V and 4 bases at J; junction bases unmatched: 6. The CDR3 protein is CASSEGQGATEAFF. The DNA for the CDR3 is TGTGCCAGCAGCGAGGGGCAGGGGGCCACTGAAGCTTTCTTT.

This clonotype came up once. The rearrangement joins TRBV12-3 or TRBV12-4 to TRBJ1-5, with no clear D. The CDR3 is made up of 12 amino acids. V lost 5 bases and J lost 9, with 11 bases in between. The CDR3 coding sequence is TGTGCCAGCAGTGACGCCGCTCGGCCCCAGCATTTT. This sequence encodes CASSDAARPQHF.

This clonotype was observed a handful of times. This chain links TRBV15 with TRBJ2-5, with a weak D call TRBD1 (5 bases). Germline V gene lookup returns CDR1 LNHNV and CDR2 YYDKDF (reference sequence). V lost 0 bases and J lost 4, with 21 bases in between. The CDR3 has 18 amino acids. CDR3 bases: TGTGCCACCAGCAGAGATGGTCCGCTCTTTGGGGCCGTAGAGACCCAGTACTTC. Translation gives CATSRDGPLFGAVETQYF.

V is TRBV7-7 and J is TRBJ2-5; D uncertain. The CDR3 has 13 residues. Per the germline V gene, CDR1 is SSHAT and CDR2 is FNYEAQ (reference sequence). The germline V and J ends were trimmed by 1 base and 3 bases, with 6 bases remaining between them. CDR3 sequence: CASSLERKETQYF. Written as DNA, the CDR3 is TGTGCCAGCAGCTTAGAGAGGAAAGAGACCCAGTACTTC.

This clonotype was seen only a few times. The DNA for the CDR3 is TGCAGTGCCCACTCCGGTTCTGGGGATACGCAGTATTTT. Translated: CSAHSGSGDTQYF. The J gene is TRBJ2-3, the V gene TRBV20-1; no definite D call. The V and J ends lost 6 bases and 6 bases respectively, with 16 bases between them. Germline CDR1 and CDR2: DFQATT and SNEGSKA (reference sequence). This CDR3 comprises 13 residues.

This clonotype was observed a few times. The CDR3 region is CAGRIASGELFF. The CDR3 DNA reads as TGTGCCGGACGAATAGCCAGCGGGGAGCTGTTTTTT. The chain combines TRBV7-8 with TRBJ2-2; D is unresolved. CDR1 is SGHVS and CDR2 is FQNEAQ in the germline V gene. The CDR3 consists of 12 residues. V was pared by 11 bases and J by 7 bases, with 14 bases between.

V gene TRBV5-1 combines with J gene TRBJ2-3; D not certain. Per germline, CDR1 SGHRS and CDR2 YFSETQ. The CDR3 length is 14 residues. V shed 4 bases and J shed 2 bases, with 11 bases lying between them. Here the CDR3 reads CASSQRQNTDTQYF. In DNA, the CDR3 is TGCGCCAGCAGCCAGAGACAAAACACAGATACGCAGTATTTT. The complete variable domain, with remaining parts taken from reference TRBV5-1 and TRBJ2-3, reads KAGVTQTPRYLIKTRGQQVTLSCSPISGHRSVSWYQQTPGQGLQFLFEYFSETQRNKGNFPGRFSGRQFSNSRSEMNVSTLELGDSALYLCASSQRQNTDTQYFGPGTRLTVL.

The chain uses TRBV28 and TRBJ2-5, with D unresolved. This CDR3 contains 15 residues. Germline V gene lookup returns CDR1 MDHEN and CDR2 SYDVKM. The germline V and J ends were trimmed by 3 bases and 4 bases, with 15 bases remaining between them. CDR3 nucleotides: TGTGCCAGCAGTTTTCTTGTGGGGAAAAGAGAGACCCAGTACTTC. This encodes CASSFLVGKRETQYF. Full variable domain (rest looked up from reference TRBV28 and TRBJ2-5): DVKVTQSSRYLVKRTGEKVFLECVQDMDHENMFWYRQDPGLGLRLIYFSYDVKMKEKGDIPEGYSVSREKKERFSLILESASTNQTSMYLCASSFLVGKRETQYFGPGTRLLVL.

To note about this clonotype: A much larger clone differs by one base, so this may be a read error. The chain links TRBV7-9 to TRBJ2-1; no reliable D call. This CDR3 is 16 amino acids long. The V gene lost 5 bases and the J gene lost 0 bases, with 14 bases spanning the gap. The germline V gene encodes CDR1 SEHNR and CDR2 FQNEAQ (reference sequence). The DNA of the CDR3 is TGTGCCAGCAGCCTTTTCGTTCGGAGCTCCTACAATGAGCAGTTCTTC. The encoded protein is CASSLFVRSSYNEQFF. Variable domain in full (rest from reference TRBV7-9 and TRBJ2-1): DTGVSQNPRHKITKRGQNVTFRCDPISEHNRLYWYRQTLGQGPEFLTYFQNEAQLEKSRLLSDRFSAERPKGSFSTLEIQRTEQGDSAMYLCASSLFVRSSYNEQFFGPGTRLTVL.

This chain connects TRBV7-2 to TRBJ1-5; 7 positions agree with TRBD1. The CDR3 runs 13 residues. Germline V CDR1 and CDR2: SGHTA, FQGNSA. V lost 4 bases and J lost 7; bases outside the gene matches: 4. CDR3 nucleotides: TGTGCCAGCAGCTATCAGGGGGACCAGCCCCAGCATTTT. This encodes CASSYQGDQPQHF.

The chain is built from TRBV6-2 or TRBV6-3 and TRBJ2-7; tentative D call: TRBD2 (6 bases). CDR3 length: 12 amino acids. Germline CDR1 is MNHEY and CDR2 is SVGEGT. Deletions cut 8 bases from V and 3 bases from J, with 11 bases between. The CDR3 bases are TGTGCCAGCCATGGGGGGTACTACGAGCAGTACTTC. Protein: CASHGGYYEQYF.

This clonotype was detected ten times or more. The chain links TRBV25-1 to TRBJ2-5; D possibly uses TRBD1 or TRBD2 (6 bases each). CDR3 length: 16 amino acids. Trimming removed 5 bases from V and 2 bases from J, with 18 bases in between. Germline V lookup: CDR1 MGHDK, CDR2 SYGVNS. CDR3 region: CASSIGGTSRQETQYF. CDR3 bases: TGTGCCAGCAGTATTGGGGGCACTAGCCGACAAGAGACCCAGTACTTC.

The chain has TRBV14 and TRBJ1-2, with a weak D call TRBD1 (6 bases). Germline assignment: CDR1 SGHDN and CDR2 FVKESK. The CDR3 is 18 amino acids. Trimming shortened V by 0 bases and J by 8 bases, and 25 bases separated the two germline ends. As DNA, the CDR3 is TGTGCCAGCAGCCAAGAGCTCGGGAAAACAGGGACCTCGGGGGGCTACACCTTC. This codes for CASSQELGKTGTSGGYTF.

This clonotype showed up many times. The chain uses TRBV3-1 and TRBJ2-1; 9 positions match TRBD2. Germline CDR1 and CDR2: LGHDT and YNNKEL (reference sequence). V lost 4 bases to trimming and J lost 4 bases; unmatched junction nucleotides: 8. There are 16 residues in the CDR3. The CDR3 DNA reads TGTGCCAGCAGCCGAGGTAGCGGGAGACCTTACAATGAGCAGTTCTTC. Protein product: CASSRGSGRPYNEQFF.

This clonotype was picked up a small number of times. The rearrangement joins TRBV5-5 to TRBJ2-1; 9 nucleotides line up with TRBD1. The CDR3 totals 15 residues. CDR1 is SGHKS, CDR2 YYEKEE, per germline (reference sequence). Trimming cost V 7 bases and J 9 bases; bases outside gene matches: 14. In DNA, the CDR3 is TGTGCCAGCGCTGACCCGGGACAGGGCCGGAGTGAGCAGTTCTTC. This encodes CASADPGQGRSEQFF.

This clonotype occurred once. This chain uses TRBV10-3 with TRBJ2-2; D may be TRBD1 or TRBD2 (6 bases each). Germline V lookup: CDR1 ENHRY, CDR2 SYGVKD. The CDR3 extends over 14 amino acids. The ends were cut back, 4 bases at V and 4 bases at J, with 10 bases in the middle. The CDR3 region is CAISVGGGTGELFF. CDR3 nucleotide sequence: TGTGCCATCAGTGTGGGGGGCGGCACCGGGGAGCTGTTTTTT.

This chain uses TRBV5-1 with TRBJ2-1; possible D gene TRBD2, 6 bases. The CDR3 is 14 amino acids. The V gene's germline CDR1 is SGHRS and CDR2 YFSETQ. Trimming took 0 bases from V and 5 from J, leaving 9 bases between them. The CDR3, as DNA: TGCGCCAGCAGCTTGGCCTTAGCGGACAATGAGCAGTTCTTC. It codes for CASSLALADNEQFF.

As for this clonotype: Germline and junction disagree at one end, which may indicate a read error. V is TRBV4-1 and J is TRBJ2-1; TRBD2 aligns across 7 bases. The germline V gene encodes CDR1 MGHRA and CDR2 YSYEKL. The CDR3 sequence is 16 residues long. CDR3 coding DNA: TGCGCCAGCAGCCCCCGGGGGGAGGGAATCTACAATGAGCAGTTCTTT. This encodes CASSPRGEGIYNEQFF.

The chain carries TRBV20-1 and TRBJ2-7; TRBD2 is a possible D gene (5 bases). Trimming removed 1 base from V and 4 bases from J, with 17 bases in between. Germline V lookup: CDR1 DFQATT, CDR2 SNEGSKA (reference sequence). CDR3 length equals 15 residues. The CDR3 bases are TGCAGTGCTAGAGGTGACATAGCGATAAAGTACGAGCAGTACTTC. Translated, it gives CSARGDIAIKYEQYF.

V gene TRBV27 combines with J gene TRBJ2-5; 12 positions agree with TRBD2. Per the germline V gene, CDR1 is MNHEY and CDR2 is SMNVEV (reference sequence). V shed 5 bases and J 13 bases; nucleotides not matched to a gene: 5. The CDR3 is 12 amino acids. CDR3 nucleotide sequence: TGTGCCAGCAGTACGACTAGCGGGAGACTGTACTTC. It specifies CASSTTSGRLYF.

The genes are TRBV11-2 and TRBJ2-1; D gene ambiguous. Looked up from germline, CDR1 is SGHAT and CDR2 is FQNNGV. Trimming removed 1 base from V and 10 bases from J, with 8 bases in between. The CDR3 is 12 residues long. The CDR3 bases are TGTGCCAGCAGCTTAGGGTCGTGGGAGCAGTTCTTC. Translation: CASSLGSWEQFF.